This TCR beta chain was identified in a study of beta chain features in type 1 diabetes. This CDR3 is built from 14 residues. V lost 2 bases and J 1 base, leaving 6 bases between the germline ends. From germline, CDR1 is SGHVS and CDR2 FQNEAQ. The isolated RNA, all of it, was reverse transcribed, so expressed TCRB transcripts were what got sequenced. Assay used: immunoSEQ multiplex PCR; TCRdb lists only in-frame clones, some missing. There are some 500,000 clones in the sample; about an eighth occur only once, and about 0.045% lies in the top ten. The clonotype comes from a woman between 18 and 29 years old in good health. Sequencing was performed on naive CD4+ T cells from blood. This sequence joins TRBV7-8 and TRBJ1-5; D is uncertain. The CDR3 nucleotides are TGTGCCAGCAGCTTACAACGCAGCAATCAGCCCCAGCATTTT. The encoded protein is CASSLQRSNQPQHF.